This T cell receptor (beta chain) was retrieved from a study of blood T cell repertoires in COVID-19. Study as a whole: The study drew acute and convalescent COVID-19 samples from the United States, Italy and Spain.

Germline CDR1 and CDR2: MDHEN and SYDVKM. The junction had 2 bases not matched to a gene; V was cut back by 2 bases and J by 4 bases. This CDR3 contains 15 residues. Original processing notes: Counts of nucleated cells, estimated from reference gene primer amplification, were obtained. Some clones are missing from TCRdb's copy, which holds only in-frame ones; the method was immunoSEQ multiplex PCR. For V, J and clone size, that table is used; D and trimming come from the DNA. The table includes about 250,000 clones, around 84% detected once. Sample: PBMCs or T cells enriched from blood (not recorded which). The chain is built from TRBV28 and TRBJ1-6; 7 nucleotides line up with TRBD1. The clonotype comes from a woman in her forties or fifties who had recovered from COVID-19. The CDR3 DNA sequence: TGTGCCAGCAGTTTAAGGGACAGATATAATTCACCCCTCCACTTT. This sequence encodes CASSLRDRYNSPLHF.